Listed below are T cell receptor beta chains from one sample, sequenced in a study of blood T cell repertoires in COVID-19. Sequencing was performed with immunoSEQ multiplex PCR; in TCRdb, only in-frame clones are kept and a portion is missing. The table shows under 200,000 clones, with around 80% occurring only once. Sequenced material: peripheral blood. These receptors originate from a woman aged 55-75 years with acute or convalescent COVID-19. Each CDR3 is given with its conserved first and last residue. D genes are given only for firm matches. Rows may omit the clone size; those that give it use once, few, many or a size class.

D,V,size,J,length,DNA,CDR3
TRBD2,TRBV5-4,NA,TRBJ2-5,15,TGTGCCAGCAGCATTTTTAGCGGGGGGGCTGAGACCCAGTACTTC,CASSIFSGGAETQYF
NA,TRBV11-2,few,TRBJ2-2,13,TGTGCCAGCAGCTTCCTGGCGGACGGGGAGCTGTTTTTT,CASSFLADGELFF
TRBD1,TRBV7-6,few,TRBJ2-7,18,TGTGCCAGCAGCTTAGAAGATACCGGGACAGGGGGTGTATACGAGCAGTACTTC,CASSLEDTGTGGVYEQYF
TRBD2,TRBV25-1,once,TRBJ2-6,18,TGTGCCAGCAGTGAAACTAGCGGGACTAGCTCTGGGGCCAACGTCCTGACTTTC,CASSETSGTSSGANVLTF
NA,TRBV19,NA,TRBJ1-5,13,TGTGCCAGCAGGACAGCGAACAATCAGCCCCAGCATTTT,CASRTANNQPQHF
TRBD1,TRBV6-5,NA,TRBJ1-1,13,TGTGCCAGTAGAACAGGGGTAGGGACTGAAGCTTTCTTT,CASRTGVGTEAFF
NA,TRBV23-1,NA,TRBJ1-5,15,TGCGCCAGCAGTCAATCGGTCGGGGAATGTCAGCCCCAGCATTTT,CASSQSVGECQPQHF
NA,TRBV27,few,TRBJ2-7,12,TGTGCCAGCAGACCGGGAGTCCACGAGCAGTACTTC,CASRPGVHEQYF
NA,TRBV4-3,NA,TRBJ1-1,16,TGCGCCAGCAGCCAAGATTGGGGGGGCGAAAGAACTGAAGCTTTCTTT,CASSQDWGGERTEAFF
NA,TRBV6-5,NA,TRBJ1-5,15,TGTGCCAGCAGACCCCAGGGAAGGAGCAATCAGCCCCAGCATTTT,CASRPQGRSNQPQHF
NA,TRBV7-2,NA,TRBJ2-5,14,TGTGCCAGCAGCGCTACAGGGTACCAAGAGACCCAGTACTTC,CASSATGYQETQYF
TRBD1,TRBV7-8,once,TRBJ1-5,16,TGTGCCAGCAGCTCAGCGGACAGGGCTGGCAATCAGCCCCAGCATTTT,CASSSADRAGNQPQHF
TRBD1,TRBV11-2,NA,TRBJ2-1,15,TGTGCCAGCAGCTTAGACAGGGGGTCCTACAATGAGCAGTTCTTC,CASSLDRGSYNEQFF
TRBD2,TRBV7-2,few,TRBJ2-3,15,TGTGCCAGCACCCGGACTAGCGGGGGGGTGGATACGCAGTATTTT,CASTRTSGGVDTQYF
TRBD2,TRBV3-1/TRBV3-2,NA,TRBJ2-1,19,TGTGCCAGCAGCCAAGGCCTCCCGGGACTAGCGGGGGTATACAATGAGCAGTTCTTC,CASSQGLPGLAGVYNEQFF
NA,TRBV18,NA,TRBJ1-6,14,TGTGCCAGCTCACCCTCGGGTGGTAATTCACCCCTCCACTTT,CASSPSGGNSPLHF
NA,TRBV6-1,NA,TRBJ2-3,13,TGTGCCAGCAGTGAAATAGGCACAGATACGCAGTATTTT,CASSEIGTDTQYF
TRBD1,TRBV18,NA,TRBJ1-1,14,TGTGCCAGCTCAACGGGACAGGGGGCGGGTGAAGCTTTCTTT,CASSTGQGAGEAFF
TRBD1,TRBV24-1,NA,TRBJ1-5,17,TGTGCCACCATCTTAAGGACAGGAAGATTTAGCAATCAGCCCCAGCATTTT,CATILRTGRFSNQPQHF
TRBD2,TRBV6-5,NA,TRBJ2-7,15,TGTGCCAGCAGTTACAGCGGGGGGGCAGTCTACGAGCAGTACTTC,CASSYSGGAVYEQYF
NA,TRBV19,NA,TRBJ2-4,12,TGTGCCAGTTCTGACAGCCAAAACATTCAGTACTTC,CASSDSQNIQYF
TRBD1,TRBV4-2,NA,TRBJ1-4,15,TGTGCCAGCAGCCAAGGTGAAGGGGGCGATGAAAAACTGTTTTTT,CASSQGEGGDEKLFF
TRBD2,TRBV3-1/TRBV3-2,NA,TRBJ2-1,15,TGTGCCAGCAGCCCCGGACTAGCGAGTTACAATGAGCAGTTCTTC,CASSPGLASYNEQFF
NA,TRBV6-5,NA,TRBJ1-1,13,TGTGCCAGCGGACAGAACCTGAACACTGAAGCTTTCTTT,CASGQNLNTEAFF
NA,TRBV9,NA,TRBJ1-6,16,TGTGCCAGCAGCAGCGAGGGGGACGCCTATAATTCACCCCTCCACTTT,CASSSEGDAYNSPLHF
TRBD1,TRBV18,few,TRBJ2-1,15,TGTGCCAGCTCACTTGGACAGGGGGGTGTGAATGAGCAGTTCTTC,CASSLGQGGVNEQFF
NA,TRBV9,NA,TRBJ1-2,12,TGTGCCAGCAGCCCGAGCGGGGATGGCTACACCTTC,CASSPSGDGYTF
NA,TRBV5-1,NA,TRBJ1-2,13,TGCGCCAGCAGCTTCTTGACAGGAGATGGCTACACCTTC,CASSFLTGDGYTF
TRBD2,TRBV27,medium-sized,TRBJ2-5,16,TGTGCCAGCAGTTCGGGGGGGGCCCTGCTCCAAGAGACCCAGTACTTC,CASSSGGALLQETQYF
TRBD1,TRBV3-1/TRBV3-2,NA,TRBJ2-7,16,TGTGCCAGCAGCCAAGTGGGCCGGGACAGGTCCTACGAGCAGTACTTC,CASSQVGRDRSYEQYF
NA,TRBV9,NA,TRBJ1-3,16,TGTGCCAGCAGCGGAACGACAGCTTACTCTGGAAACACCATATATTTT,CASSGTTAYSGNTIYF
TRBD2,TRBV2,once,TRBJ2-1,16,TGTGCCAGCAGTGAACGGACTAGCGGTACCTACAATGAGCAGTTCTTC,CASSERTSGTYNEQFF
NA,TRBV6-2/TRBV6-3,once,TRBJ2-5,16,TGTGCCAGCAGTTACAGGTCGCCGACAGTTAAAGAGACCCAGTACTTC,CASSYRSPTVKETQYF
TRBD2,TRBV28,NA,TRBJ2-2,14,TGTGCCAGCCTGACTAGCGGAAACACCGGGGAGCTGTTTTTT,CASLTSGNTGELFF
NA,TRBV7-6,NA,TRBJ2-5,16,TGTGCCAGCAGCTTAGTGGGTCGGTCAGGGAAAGAGACCCAGTACTTC,CASSLVGRSGKETQYF
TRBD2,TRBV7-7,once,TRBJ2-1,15,TGTGCTAGCAGCCCCGGACTAGCGGGGGACAATGAGCAGTTCTTC,CASSPGLAGDNEQFF
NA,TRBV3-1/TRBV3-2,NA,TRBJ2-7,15,TGTGCCAGCAGCCAAGCCAGGGGAAGTGCCTACGAGCAGTACTTC,CASSQARGSAYEQYF
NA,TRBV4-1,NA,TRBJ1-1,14,TGCGCCAGCAGCCATACACGGGAGAACACTGAAGCTTTCTTT,CASSHTRENTEAFF
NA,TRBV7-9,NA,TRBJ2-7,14,TGTGCCAGCAGCTGGACAGTTAGCTCCTACGAGCAGTACTTC,CASSWTVSSYEQYF
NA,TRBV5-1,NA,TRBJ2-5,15,TGCGCCAGCAGCTCGGGGGCTAGCGGAGGCGAGACCCAGTACTTC,CASSSGASGGETQYF
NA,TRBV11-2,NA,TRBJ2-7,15,TGTGCCAGCAGCTCCTTCGGCGGACTATCTTACGAGCAGTACTTC,CASSSFGGLSYEQYF
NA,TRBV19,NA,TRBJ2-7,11,TGTGCCAGTGGGGCAGGGGACGAGCAGTACTTC,CASGAGDEQYF
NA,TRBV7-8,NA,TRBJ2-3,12,TGTGCCAGCAGACCGGGGGCAGATACGCAGTATTTT,CASRPGADTQYF
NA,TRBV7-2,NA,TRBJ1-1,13,TGTGCCAGCAGCCTACAGGGAAGAACTGAAGCTTTCTTT,CASSLQGRTEAFF
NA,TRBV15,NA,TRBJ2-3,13,TGTGCCACCAGCAGAGAGGGCTCAGATACGCAGTATTTT,CATSREGSDTQYF
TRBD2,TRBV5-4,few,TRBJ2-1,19,TGTGCCAGCAGCCATTCAGGACTAGCGGGGGGGAGAGCCTACAATGAGCAGTTCTTC,CASSHSGLAGGRAYNEQFF
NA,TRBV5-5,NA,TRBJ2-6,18,TGTGCCAGCAGCTTGGATGCAGGGGCTAGCTCTGGGGCCAACGTCCTGACTTTC,CASSLDAGASSGANVLTF
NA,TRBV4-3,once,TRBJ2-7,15,TGCGCCAGCAGAACCACTAGTCGGAGCTCCTACGAGCAGTACTTC,CASRTTSRSSYEQYF
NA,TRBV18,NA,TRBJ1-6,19,TGTGCCAGCTCACCACCTCCAGGGTTAACCGGGTCCTATAATTCACCCCTCCACTTT,CASSPPPGLTGSYNSPLHF
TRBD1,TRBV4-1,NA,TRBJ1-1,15,TGCGCCAGCAGCCATACCGGGACAGGGGGCCTAGGGGCTTTCTTT,CASSHTGTGGLGAFF
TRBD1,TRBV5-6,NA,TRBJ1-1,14,TGTGCCAGCAGCCTACAACAGGGGAGCACTGAAGCTTTCTTT,CASSLQQGSTEAFF
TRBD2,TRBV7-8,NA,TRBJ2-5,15,TGTGCCAGCAGCCTCCACGGGACTAGGGGAGAGACCCAGTACTTC,CASSLHGTRGETQYF
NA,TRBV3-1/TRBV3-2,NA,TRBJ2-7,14,TGTGCCAGCAGCCCTTTGTTTAGCTCCTACGAGCAGTACTTC,CASSPLFSSYEQYF
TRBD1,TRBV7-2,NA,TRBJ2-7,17,TGTGCCAGCAGCTCAACCCCTGGACAGGGAGACCTGATCGGCCAGTACTTC,CASSSTPGQGDLIGQYF
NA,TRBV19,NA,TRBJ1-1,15,TGTGCCAGTAGTGGCAGGGAGCGGGCCAACACTGAAGCTTTCTTT,CASSGRERANTEAFF